A single sample is the source of the 9 T cell receptor beta chains below, sequenced in a study of cytotoxic CD8 clonotypes in ibrutinib-treated CLL. Repertoires were generated with immunoSEQ multiplex PCR, while TCRdb's copy carries only in-frame clones and drops some. The table shows over 100,000 clones, with approximately 83% occurring only once. The sequences come from PBMCs, collected after 24 months of ibrutinib treatment. Every receptor here comes from a human donor with chronic lymphocytic leukemia.

V and J are TRBV7-3 and TRBJ1-3, with D possibly matching TRBD1 (5 bases). This CDR3 is 15 amino acids long. Germline V gene data show CDR1 as SGHTA and CDR2 as FQGTGA. V was pared by 2 bases and J by 0 bases, with 8 bases between. In DNA, the CDR3 is TGTGCCAGCAGCTTAGACAGTACCTCTGGAAACACCATATATTTT. Encoded protein: CASSLDSTSGNTIYF.

The chain joins TRBV7-9 to TRBJ2-7, with no clear D. The CDR3 runs to 16 residues. Germline V gene data show CDR1 as SEHNR and CDR2 as FQNEAQ (reference sequence). V lost 10 bases and J 3 bases, leaving 25 bases between the germline ends. CDR3 sequence: CATLPRSLSADYEQYF. CDR3 sequence (DNA): TGTGCCACACTACCCCGGTCCCTCTCGGCGGACTACGAGCAGTACTTC.

The chain couples TRBV29-1 to TRBJ2-2, with D perhaps matching TRBD1 or TRBD2 (5 bases each). This CDR3 is 14 amino acids long. Germline V gene lookup returns CDR1 SQVTM and CDR2 ANQGSEA. CDR3 loop: CRVPGRTHTGELFF. DNA of the CDR3: TGCAGGGTACCGGGACGGACGCACACCGGGGAGCTGTTTTTT.

The rearrangement uses TRBV7-3 and TRBJ2-3; D remains ambiguous. The CDR3 runs 13 residues. The germline V and J ends were trimmed by 0 bases and 3 bases, with 4 bases remaining between them. Germline CDR1 and CDR2: SGHTA and FQGTGA. CDR3 bases: TGTGCCAGCAGCTTAACGTGGACAGATACGCAGTATTTT. Protein sequence: CASSLTWTDTQYF.

The rearrangement joins TRBV19 to TRBJ2-3, with TRBD2 matching over 10 bases. The germline V gene has CDR1 LNHDA and CDR2 SQIVND (reference sequence). V lost 5 bases to trimming and J lost 0 bases; unmatched junction nucleotides: 2. This CDR3 is 15 amino acids long. The CDR3 region has the DNA TGTGCCAGTAGTCGGACTAGCGGTAGCACAGATACGCAGTATTTT. This codes for CASSRTSGSTDTQYF.

The chain joins TRBV18 to TRBJ1-3; no definite D call. CDR1 KGHSH and CDR2 LQKENI come from the germline V gene. V was cut by 2 bases and J by 0 bases, with 11 bases left in between. The CDR3 is made up of 16 amino acids. The CDR3 coding sequence is TGTGCCAGCTCACCAAACCCCGGATTCTCTGGAAACACCATATATTTT. It specifies CASSPNPGFSGNTIYF.

The rearrangement links TRBV7-2 to TRBJ2-3; TRBD2 is a possible D gene (6 bases). V was cut by 4 bases and J by 4 bases, with 15 bases left in between. CDR3 size: 15 residues. Germline V gene data show CDR1 as SGHTA and CDR2 as FQGNSA. CDR3 nucleotide sequence: TGTGCCAGCAGCTCGGACTGGGGGAGGCCAGATACGCAGTATTTT. Translating gives CASSSDWGRPDTQYF.

The chain combines TRBV30 with TRBJ1-3; D is unclear. This CDR3 comprises 14 residues. CDR1 and CDR2 (germline): GTSNPN, SVGIG (reference sequence). Between the trimmed V and J ends, which lost 5 bases and 1 base, there was a span of 12 bases. The CDR3 sequence is CAWGHPSSGNTIYF. The CDR3 DNA reads TGTGCCTGGGGTCATCCATCTTCTGGAAACACCATATATTTT. The variable domain in full, completed from reference TRBV30 and TRBJ1-3, reads SQTIHQWPATLVQPVGSPLSLECTVEGTSNPNLYWYRQAAGRGLQLLFYSVGIGQISSEVPQNLSASRPQDRQFILSSKKLLLSDSGFYLCAWGHPSSGNTIYFGEGSWLTVV.

The rearrangement joins TRBV28 to TRBJ1-2; D not certain. Germline V CDR1 and CDR2: MDHEN, SYDVKM. The CDR3 spans 13 residues. V lost 6 bases and J 1 base, leaving 9 bases between the germline ends. The CDR3 region is CASRGTVNYGYTF. The DNA for the CDR3 is TGTGCCAGCAGGGGAACAGTTAACTATGGCTACACCTTC.